This T cell receptor (beta chain) emerged from a study of lymphopenia after photon versus proton radiotherapy. Whole-study findings and limits: Only patients who died were analyzed for survival; proton advantage is unproven. In patients who died, overall survival fell as post-nadir TCR diversity dropped more. Relative stability marked proton patients; photon patients lost diversity and naive cells. After lymphocyte nadir, photon-treated repertoires showed oligoclonal expansion, especially CD8+ Temra.

The table came from immunoSEQ multiplex PCR; TCRdb's copy has only in-frame clones and leaves some out. The repertoire has about 26,000 clones, more than 80% of them found once; the top ten carry 5.2%. Concerning this clone itself: The antigen is not known. The junction departs from the called germline gene at one end, perhaps through a read error.

Germline V CDR1 and CDR2: SGHNT, YYREEE (reference sequence). The CDR3 runs to 12 residues. This receptor was taken from a man aged 30 to 45 with gastric cancer. The specimen was peripheral blood, collected from a patient treated with photon-based radiotherapy. The genes are TRBV5-4 and TRBJ1-1; no reliable D call. CDR3 nucleotide sequence: TGTGCCAGCAGCTTGGACTCAGTTACAGTCCTCTTT. Its translation: CASSLDSVTVLF.